A selection of T cell receptor beta chains follows, all from one sample in a study of monozygotic twins with inflammatory bowel disease. Following a re-call of the 5' RACE reads, TCRdb has one entry per CDR3 protein and lacks DNA. This repertoire includes approximately 400,000 distinct CDR3 sequences. Sample: blood. The source of these receptors is a human donor with ulcerative colitis or Crohn's disease, or a healthy co-twin of an affected twin (not recorded which). Both conserved end residues are part of each CDR3. The order of the fields is CDR3 protein, J gene, V gene.

cdr3_aa: CASGPGNTIYF
j_call: TRBJ1-3
v_call: TRBV9

cdr3_aa: CATNYRAGTEAFF
j_call: TRBJ1-1
v_call: TRBV12-3/TRBV12-4

cdr3_aa: CTPTARAAQYF
j_call: TRBJ2-5
v_call: TRBV20-1

cdr3_aa: CASSSDSNQPQHF
j_call: TRBJ1-5
v_call: TRBV6-6

cdr3_aa: CASSQDQTGSFPSQHF
j_call: TRBJ1-5
v_call: TRBV4-1

cdr3_aa: CSAREGSGTGELFF
j_call: TRBJ2-2
v_call: TRBV20-1

cdr3_aa: CASSKFGLAAYNEQFF
j_call: TRBJ2-1
v_call: TRBV19

cdr3_aa: CSAPESGRATGELFF
j_call: TRBJ2-2
v_call: TRBV20-1

cdr3_aa: CASSLSSGVAKNIQYF
j_call: TRBJ2-4
v_call: TRBV12-3/TRBV12-4

cdr3_aa: CASSERQGNTGELFF
j_call: TRBJ2-2
v_call: TRBV2

cdr3_aa: CASSLGTSVPNEQFF
j_call: TRBJ2-1
v_call: TRBV5-1

cdr3_aa: CASKQGLAATGELFF
j_call: TRBJ2-2
v_call: TRBV19

cdr3_aa: CASRAGQGDFNEQFF
j_call: TRBJ2-1
v_call: TRBV2

cdr3_aa: CASSSLGLNQETQYF
j_call: TRBJ2-5
v_call: TRBV28

cdr3_aa: CASSQDLDRGNSPLHF
j_call: TRBJ1-6
v_call: TRBV4-3

cdr3_aa: CASSLAPEDPGELFF
j_call: TRBJ2-2
v_call: TRBV7-6

cdr3_aa: CASALGDGGLLGQPQHF
j_call: TRBJ1-5
v_call: TRBV7-2

cdr3_aa: CSFRGANYNEQFF
j_call: TRBJ2-1
v_call: TRBV29-1

cdr3_aa: CASRWAGLDTQYF
j_call: TRBJ2-3
v_call: TRBV25-1

cdr3_aa: CACREVSLNTEAFF
j_call: TRBJ1-1
v_call: TRBV12-3/TRBV12-4

cdr3_aa: CSARGPPGSGRDIQYF
j_call: TRBJ2-4
v_call: TRBV20-1

cdr3_aa: CASSPSLAGSPYEQYF
j_call: TRBJ2-7
v_call: TRBV6-1